The source of this T cell receptor beta chain is a study of control samples from healthy donors and cancer patients. Germline V gene sequence: CDR1 SGHTA, CDR2 FQGTGA. This CDR3 is built from 12 residues. V lost 9 bases and J 2 bases, leaving 9 bases between the germline ends. Clones were sequenced by immunoSEQ multiplex PCR, and TCRdb holds only the in-frame ones, with some missing. Here the sample spans 120,000 or so clones, about 88% being singletons. The V call is TRBV7-3, the J call TRBJ2-3; D is unresolved. The sequenced material came from blood. This receptor was obtained from a man aged 18 to 29 in good health. CDR3 DNA sequence: TGTGCCAGTCAGGATTCCACAGATACGCAGTATTTT. It yields the protein CASQDSTDTQYF.